One sample yielded the 11 T cell receptor beta chains listed below, sequenced in a study of response to subunit inactivated influenza vaccine. TCRdb independently ran MiXCR on the RT-PCR reads; one entry per CDR3 protein. The table has 400,000 to 650,000 distinct CDR3 sequences, less than 7.5% seen once. The source was PBMCs from blood, collected roughly 24 months after vaccination. Source of these receptors: a man between 50 and 70 years old who received an inactivated influenza vaccine.

This clonotype has just a few counts. This chain joins TRBV30 and TRBJ2-4; D ambiguous. CDR3 length: 17 residues. The V end lost 0 bases, the J end lost 6 bases, and 21 bases lay between the germline ends. Germline values: CDR1 GTSNPN, CDR2 SVGIG (reference sequence). CDR3 in amino acids: CAWSVGGTVRLRNIQYF. The DNA of the CDR3 is TGTGCCTGGAGTGTAGGCGGAACAGTAAGACTCCGAAACATTCAGTACTTC.

This clonotype was picked up many times. V and J are TRBV5-1 and TRBJ1-1, with TRBD1 as a possible D gene (5 bases). Trimming stripped 1 base from V and 5 bases from J, with 18 bases between. The germline CDR1 and CDR2 sequences are SGHRS and YFSETQ. This CDR3 is built from 16 residues. The CDR3 DNA reads as TGCGCCAGCAGCTTGTTTCTCCGGGGGAGTCTTACTGAAGCTTTCTTT. This encodes CASSLFLRGSLTEAFF.

This clonotype was recorded many times. V gene TRBV29-1 combines with J gene TRBJ2-4; 8 bases are shared with TRBD2. This CDR3 is 13 amino acids long. The V and J ends lost 7 bases and 7 bases, in that order; junction bases with no gene match: 9. Germline lookup yields CDR1 SQVTM and CDR2 ANQGSEA. CDR3 DNA sequence: TGCAGCGGGGGTGGTTCGGGGGGGAACATTCAGTACTTC. Protein product: CSGGGSGGNIQYF. Filled out from reference TRBV29-1 and TRBJ2-4, the complete variable domain reads SAVISQKPSRDICQRGTSLTIQCQVDSQVTMMFWYRQQPGQSLTLIATANQGSEATYESGFVIDKFPISRPNLTFSTLTVSNMSPEDSSIYLCSGGGSGGNIQYFGAGTRLSVL.

This clonotype was seen only a few times. V usage is TRBV5-1 and J usage is TRBJ2-5; 7 bases match TRBD2. Looked up from germline, CDR1 is SGHRS and CDR2 is YFSETQ. J was trimmed by 5 bases and V by 4 bases; bases with no gene match: 11. The CDR3 is 15 amino acids. Here the CDR3 DNA reads TGCGCCAGCAGCGAACGACTAGCCGGATTGGAGACCCAGTACTTC. As protein: CASSERLAGLETQYF.

This clonotype was counted many times. The chain employs TRBV6-5 and TRBJ1-1, with 7 bases that match TRBD1. The length of the CDR3 is 15 residues. Germline V gene sequence: CDR1 MNHEY, CDR2 SVGAGI. The junction had 5 bases not matched to a gene; V was cut back by 4 bases and J by 0 bases. CDR3 DNA: TGTGCCAGCAGTTTCCACAGGGGATTGAACACTGAAGCTTTCTTT. Translated: CASSFHRGLNTEAFF.

Only a few counts were recorded for this clonotype. This chain uses TRBV24-1 with TRBJ2-5; possible D gene TRBD1, 6 bases. Trimming left V 3 bases short and J 5 bases short, with 15 bases between. Germline assignment: CDR1 KGHDR and CDR2 SFDVKD. The CDR3 is 15 residues long. CDR3 residues: CATSDPQGWPETQYF. Written as DNA, the CDR3 is TGTGCCACCAGTGATCCGCAGGGGTGGCCGGAGACCCAGTACTTC.

The CDR3: CASSHLVGRTSGGHNEQFF. CDR3 DNA sequence: TGTGCCAGCAGTCACCTGGTGGGGCGGACTAGCGGGGGGCACAATGAGCAGTTCTTC. This chain joins TRBV2 and TRBJ2-1; 14 bases fit TRBD2. This CDR3 contains 19 residues. The V and J ends lost 5 bases and 5 bases, in that order; junction bases with no gene match: 14. Germline V gives CDR1 SNHLY, CDR2 FYNNEI.

With respect to this clonotype: This may stem from a read error, because a much larger clone lies one nucleotide away. J is TRBJ2-7 and V is TRBV6-2 or TRBV6-3; D gene uncertain. The V gene lost 2 bases and the J gene lost 2 bases, with 7 bases spanning the gap. The CDR3 contains 13 residues. Germline V lookup: CDR1 MNHEY, CDR2 SVGEGT. CDR3 amino acids: CASSYVRTYEQYF. Written as DNA, the CDR3 is TGTGCCAGCAGTTACGTCAGAACCTACGAGCAGTACTTC.

The sample holds a few counts of this clonotype. The V gene is TRBV12-3 or TRBV12-4, the J gene TRBJ1-6; no clear D gene. With 1 base removed from V and 0 bases from J, the gap between germline ends came to 13 bases. The CDR3 sequence is 18 residues long. The CDR3 DNA reads TGTGCCAGCAGTTTAGTAGTGTCGGGAAGCTCCTATAATTCACCCCTCCACTTT. Translated, it gives CASSLVVSGSSYNSPLHF.

In this sample, this clonotype turned up many times. The V gene is TRBV3-1, the J gene TRBJ2-3; 8 bases are a match to TRBD2. The CDR3 has 16 amino acids. The V gene end was trimmed by 0 bases and the J gene end by 7 bases; junction bases not matched to a gene: 9. Germline V gene data show CDR1 as LGHDT and CDR2 as YNNKEL (reference sequence). The CDR3 nucleotides are TGTGCCAGCAGCCAAGATTGGGCTAGCGGGCGAAATACGCAGTATTTT. This sequence encodes CASSQDWASGRNTQYF.

V is TRBV20-1 and J is TRBJ1-2; D might be TRBD1 (5 bases). Trimming cost V 2 bases and J 13 bases, with 17 bases left between them. In germline, CDR1 is DFQATT, CDR2 SNEGSKA (reference sequence). CDR3 length equals 12 residues. For the CDR3, the DNA is TGCAGTGCTAGAATATCAGGGAGTCTCGGCACCTTC. Translation: CSARISGSLGTF.